This T cell receptor beta chain stems from a study of chemoradiotherapy in HPV16-positive cancers. Note on this clone: Its matching antigen is unknown.

Study-level points and caveats: Non-HPV-specific T cells did not expand in tumors during treatment, whereas candidate HPV-specific clones and E7-related motifs did.

Repeated repertoire sampling spanned the course of chemoradiotherapy. Sequencing was performed with immunoSEQ multiplex PCR; in TCRdb, only in-frame clones are kept and a portion is missing. The data show fewer than 18,000 clones, over 70% seen once. The clonotype comes from a human donor with HPV-associated anogenital cancer. Sample acquisition took place from a patient who underwent chemoradiotherapy.

The CDR3 region has the DNA TGTGCCAGCAGTCCCCCGTTTGGCACAGATACGCAGTATTTT. It encodes CASSPPFGTDTQYF. The chain uses TRBV14 and TRBJ2-3; D uncertain. The CDR3 consists of 14 residues. Germline assignment: CDR1 SGHDN and CDR2 FVKESK. V gave up 6 bases and J gave up 1 base, with 11 bases separating them.